The 24 T cell receptor beta chains below were found in one sample sequenced in a study of shared clonotypes between healthy human individuals. Using immunoSEQ multiplex PCR, the repertoire was profiled, and TCRdb retains in-frame clones only, with some absent. Found here are just over 2,000,000 clones, 85% to 95% of them singletons; the top ten hold about 0.13%. Sequenced input: naive CD4+ T cells sorted from blood. Subset denoted: CD45RA+ positively selected. Source of these receptors: a man aged 18 to 30 in good health.

The CDR3 here is CASRRTWVGEAFF. CDR3 DNA: TGTGCCAGCAGGCGCACCTGGGTAGGTGAAGCTTTCTTT. The chain is built from TRBV6-5 and TRBJ1-1, with unresolved D. The germline V gene has CDR1 MNHEY and CDR2 SVGAGI. V lost 6 bases to trimming and J lost 7 bases, with 15 bases between them. This CDR3 has 13 residues.

This clone was observed a single time. This specimen includes other DNA sequences encoding the same CDR3. The chain employs TRBV30 and TRBJ2-1; 7 bases map to TRBD2. Germline values: CDR1 GTSNPN, CDR2 SVGIG (reference sequence). V lost 0 bases and J lost 4; bases outside the gene matches: 3. The CDR3 covers 14 residues. This chain's CDR3 is CAWSVTGGYNEQFF. The CDR3 bases are TGTGCCTGGAGTGTTACGGGGGGTTACAATGAGCAGTTCTTC.

This clone is a singleton in its sample. This sequence joins TRBV5-1 and TRBJ1-1, with D hard to call. V gave up 3 bases and J gave up 1 base, with 10 bases separating them. From germline, CDR1 is SGHRS and CDR2 YFSETQ. The CDR3 is 14 amino acids. For the CDR3, the DNA is TGCGCCAGCAGCTCGCCCCCCGAGAACACTGAAGCTTTCTTT. Translation: CASSSPPENTEAFF. Full variable domain (outside the CDR3, taken from reference TRBV5-1 and TRBJ1-1): KAGVTQTPRYLIKTRGQQVTLSCSPISGHRSVSWYQQTPGQGLQFLFEYFSETQRNKGNFPGRFSGRQFSNSRSEMNVSTLELGDSALYLCASSSPPENTEAFFGQGTRLTVV.

The chain carries TRBV9 and TRBJ2-2, with unresolved D. Between the trimmed V and J ends, which lost 3 bases and 9 bases, there was a span of 21 bases. Germline CDR1 and CDR2: SGDLS and YYNGEE. There are 16 residues in the CDR3. The CDR3 is CASSEAGANSRRELFF. The CDR3 DNA follows: TGTGCCAGCAGCGAGGCCGGAGCGAACAGTCGGCGGGAGCTGTTTTTT. The full variable domain, completed using reference TRBV9 and TRBJ2-2, is DSGVTQTPKHLITATGQRVTLRCSPRSGDLSVYWYQQSLDQGLQFLIQYYNGEERAKGNILERFSAQQFPDLHSELNLSSLELGDSALYFCASSEAGANSRRELFFGEGSRLTVL.

V is TRBV10-3 and J is TRBJ1-1; D call uncertain. CDR1 ENHRY and CDR2 SYGVKD come from the germline V gene. The CDR3 is 14 amino acids. With 5 bases removed from V and 4 bases from J, the gap between germline ends came to 14 bases. CDR3 sequence: CAISSVGVGTEAFF. CDR3 coding DNA: TGTGCCATCAGTTCGGTCGGGGTGGGCACTGAAGCTTTCTTT.

The J gene is TRBJ2-7, the V gene TRBV6-1; unclear D gene. This CDR3 region has 14 residues. Germline CDR1 MNHNS, CDR2 SASEGT. The germline V and J ends were trimmed by 8 bases and 2 bases, with 16 bases remaining between them. The CDR3 nucleotides read TGTGCCAGCTCAGCCCTCCGCGATACCTACGAGCAGTACTTC. Translation gives CASSALRDTYEQYF.

The chain joins TRBV28 to TRBJ2-5; D is perhaps TRBD1 or TRBD2 (6 bases each). This CDR3 has 14 residues. V was pared by 8 bases and J by 4 bases, with 17 bases between. Germline V gene lookup returns CDR1 MDHEN and CDR2 SYDVKM. The CDR3 region has the DNA TGTGCCAGCGGGGGCGGGGTGAATAGAGAGACCCAGTACTTC. Translation: CASGGGVNRETQYF.

CDR3 region: CAISVVGLAGTGELFF. CDR3 bases: TGTGCCATCAGTGTGGTGGGACTAGCGGGAACCGGGGAGCTGTTTTTT. The chain is built from TRBV10-3 and TRBJ2-2; 13 nucleotides align to TRBD2. Trimming took 4 bases from V and 5 from J; bases not matched to a gene: 4. CDR3 size: 16 residues. Looked up from germline, CDR1 is ENHRY and CDR2 is SYGVKD.

The gene calls are TRBV30 and TRBJ1-2, with D perhaps matching TRBD1 (5 bases). This CDR3 has 16 amino acids. Deletions cut 0 bases from V and 5 bases from J, with 19 bases between. The germline V gene has CDR1 GTSNPN and CDR2 SVGIG (reference sequence). The CDR3 loop reads CAWSVPGSPRGYGYTF. CDR3 coding DNA: TGTGCCTGGAGTGTACCCGGATCCCCGAGGGGTTATGGCTACACCTTC.

J is TRBJ2-1 and V is TRBV4-3; TRBD2 agrees at 8 bases. CDR1 and CDR2 from the germline V gene are LGHNA and YSLEER. CDR3 length: 16 amino acids. Trimming cost V 0 bases and J 9 bases; bases outside gene matches: 10. The CDR3 bases are TGCGCCAGCAGCCAAGAATACCAGCGGGAGTACGGTGAGCAGTTCTTC. Amino acid sequence: CASSQEYQREYGEQFF.

The gene calls are TRBV20-1 and TRBJ2-1; TRBD2 matches at 7 bases. The CDR3 consists of 10 residues. Germline CDR1 is DFQATT and CDR2 is SNEGSKA (reference sequence). Germline trimming cut 3 bases from V and 15 bases from J; bases unmatched to any gene: 5. The CDR3 sequence: CSASLPGGFF. The CDR3 nucleotides read TGCAGTGCTAGTTTGCCGGGGGGGTTCTTC.

The chain joins TRBV25-1 to TRBJ1-2; no firm D call. This CDR3 is built from 15 residues. Trimming removed 0 bases from V and 1 base from J, with 9 bases in between. The germline CDR1 and CDR2 sequences are MGHDK and SYGVNS. The CDR3, as DNA: TGTGCCAGCAGTGAATATAAGGGAGATAACTATGGCTACACCTTC. It encodes CASSEYKGDNYGYTF.

The V and J genes are TRBV19 and TRBJ2-2, with 8 bases matching TRBD2. Germline lookup yields CDR1 LNHDA and CDR2 SQIVND (reference sequence). The V gene end was trimmed by 5 bases and the J gene end by 4 bases; junction bases not matched to a gene: 12. The CDR3 consists of 17 residues. CDR3 sequence reads: CASSHPGGVSGTGELFF. As DNA, the CDR3 is TGTGCCAGTAGTCATCCGGGAGGGGTATCTGGCACCGGGGAGCTGTTTTTT.

The chain has TRBV6-6 and TRBJ2-1, with TRBD2 matching 9 bases. Losses at the gene ends were 6 bases for V and 7 bases for J; bases not matched to a gene: 7. This CDR3 is 14 amino acids long. Germline CDR1 reads MNHNY; CDR2 reads SVGAGI (reference sequence). CDR3 region: CASSPGTSNNEQFF. The CDR3 bases are TGTGCCAGCAGCCCCGGGACTAGCAATAATGAGCAGTTCTTC.

The chain combines TRBV5-4 with TRBJ1-2; D remains unclear. The ends were cut back, 0 bases at V and 2 bases at J, with 8 bases in the middle. Germline CDR1 SGHNT, CDR2 YYREEE (reference sequence). The CDR3 sequence is 14 residues long. The CDR3 bases are TGTGCCAGCAGCTTGGATACGGGGAACTATGGCTACACCTTC. The encoded protein is CASSLDTGNYGYTF.

The chain recombines TRBV5-1 with TRBJ2-2; possibly TRBD1 or TRBD2 for D (6 bases each). CDR1 and CDR2 (germline): SGHRS, YFSETQ. The CDR3 runs to 16 residues. The V gene lost 3 bases and the J gene lost 2 bases, with 14 bases spanning the gap. This chain's CDR3 is CASSWGATSNTGELFF. The DNA for the CDR3 is TGCGCCAGCAGCTGGGGGGCGACTAGTAACACCGGGGAGCTGTTTTTT.

The rearrangement uses TRBV2 and TRBJ2-7; D is undetermined. Trimming shortened V by 2 bases and J by 5 bases, and 4 bases separated the two germline ends. This CDR3 contains 11 residues. Germline assignment: CDR1 SNHLY and CDR2 FYNNEI. The CDR3, as DNA: TGTGCCAGCAGTGAAAGGGACGAGCAGTACTTC. This translates into CASSERDEQYF.

Notes on this clone: Additional DNA sequences in this sample encode the identical CDR3. The rearrangement links TRBV27 to TRBJ1-2, with a possible D match to TRBD1 (5 bases). Between the trimmed V and J ends, which lost 3 bases and 2 bases, there was a span of 7 bases. There are 13 residues in the CDR3. The germline gives CDR1 MNHEY, CDR2 SMNVEV (reference sequence). Written as DNA, the CDR3 is TGTGCCAGCAGTTTGGGGGACAACTATGGCTACACCTTC. This translates into CASSLGDNYGYTF.

This clone was detected once. CDR3 residues: CASSYGVRTSGNTIYF. In DNA, the CDR3 is TGTGCCAGCAGTTACGGTGTCAGAACTTCTGGAAACACCATATATTTT. V usage is TRBV6-6 and J usage is TRBJ1-3; D gene unclear. There are 16 residues in the CDR3. The V gene lost 2 bases and the J gene lost 1 base, with 12 bases spanning the gap. Germline CDR1 is MNHNY and CDR2 is SVGAGI (reference sequence).

The chain links TRBV27 to TRBJ2-3; unclear D gene. The CDR3 totals 14 residues. CDR1 and CDR2 from the germline V gene are MNHEY and SMNVEV (reference sequence). Trimming removed 5 bases at V and 8 bases at J, with 17 bases between. The DNA for the CDR3 is TGTGCCAGCAGTCTCCGGGCCGAGTTGAGTACGCAGTATTTT. This sequence encodes CASSLRAELSTQYF.

The rearrangement joins TRBV7-2 to TRBJ2-1; no definite D call. CDR3 length equals 13 residues. The germline V gene has CDR1 SGHTA and CDR2 FQGNSA. The V gene lost 0 bases and the J gene lost 8 bases, with 8 bases spanning the gap. CDR3 loop: CASSLALRYEQFF. The DNA for the CDR3 is TGTGCCAGCAGCTTAGCCCTCAGATATGAGCAGTTCTTC.

On this clone: This specimen includes other DNA sequences encoding the same CDR3. The chain has TRBV30 and TRBJ2-1; 9 bases line up with TRBD1. Germline V lookup: CDR1 GTSNPN, CDR2 SVGIG (reference sequence). CDR3 length equals 13 residues. J gave up 6 bases and V 1 base, and 1 base lay outside the gene matches. CDR3 sequence: CAWSGQGGNEQFF. CDR3 nucleotide sequence: TGTGCCTGGAGTGGACAGGGGGGCAATGAGCAGTTCTTC.

The chain combines TRBV6-1 with TRBJ1-6; D is unresolved. From germline, CDR1 is MNHNS and CDR2 SASEGT. The CDR3 covers 17 residues. Trimming removed 4 bases from V and 3 bases from J, with 16 bases in between. The CDR3 DNA reads as TGTGCCAGCAGTGCCCCCGTCGCCCGGGTCTATAATTCACCCCTCCACTTT. The encoded protein is CASSAPVARVYNSPLHF.

J is TRBJ1-4 and V is TRBV30; D ambiguous. The CDR3 covers 14 residues. Germline V gene lookup returns CDR1 GTSNPN and CDR2 SVGIG (reference sequence). The germline V and J ends were trimmed by 2 bases and 8 bases, with 15 bases remaining between them. CDR3 amino acids: CAWSPPTVGEKLFF. Written as DNA, the CDR3 is TGTGCCTGGAGTCCTCCTACAGTGGGGGAAAAACTGTTTTTT.